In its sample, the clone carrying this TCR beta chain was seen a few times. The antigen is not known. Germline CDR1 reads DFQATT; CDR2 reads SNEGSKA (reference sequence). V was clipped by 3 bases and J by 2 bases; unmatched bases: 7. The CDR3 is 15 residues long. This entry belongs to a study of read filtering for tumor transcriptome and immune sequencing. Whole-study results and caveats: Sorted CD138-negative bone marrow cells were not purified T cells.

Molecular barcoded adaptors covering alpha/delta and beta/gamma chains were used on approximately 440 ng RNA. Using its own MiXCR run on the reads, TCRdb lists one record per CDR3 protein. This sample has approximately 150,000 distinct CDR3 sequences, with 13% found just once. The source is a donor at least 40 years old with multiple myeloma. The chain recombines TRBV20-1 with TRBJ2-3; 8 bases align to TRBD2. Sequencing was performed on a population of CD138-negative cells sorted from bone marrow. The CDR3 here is CSASSTSGPTDTQYF. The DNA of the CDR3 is TGCAGTGCTAGTAGTACTAGCGGACCCACAGATACGCAGTATTTT.